The entry below describes one T cell receptor (beta chain). The CDR3 is made up of 14 amino acids. Germline CDR1 reads SGHRS; CDR2 reads YFSETQ. The V segment lost 0 bases and the J segment 7 bases; nucleotides outside the gene matches: 1. As handled by the study authors: Scientists estimated how many nucleated cells there were by amplifying reference gene primers. The method was immunoSEQ multiplex PCR; TCRdb's version includes in-frame clones alone and lacks a portion of them. Clone size and the V and J calls come from that table; the DNA yielded D and trimming. Among tens of thousands of clones listed, 75% to 90% were seen once. The data stem from a study of blood T cell repertoires in COVID-19. Study details: Acute and convalescent COVID-19 samples came from the United States, Italy and Spain. Sources were T cells, B-cell-depleted T cells, or PBMCs; the material itself was cDNA or gDNA.

The chain is built from TRBV5-1 and TRBJ1-6; 7 positions agree with TRBD1. The sequenced sample was peripheral blood. The sequence was obtained from a human donor with active COVID-19. The donor label of this sample is uncertain. In nucleotides, the CDR3 is TGCGCCAGCAGCTTGGGGGACAGAAATTCACCCCTCCACTTT. Amino acid sequence: CASSLGDRNSPLHF.